This TCR beta chain was found in a study of blood T cell repertoires in COVID-19. This CDR3 contains 16 residues. Here immunoSEQ multiplex PCR was the method, and the copy in TCRdb shows in-frame clones only, minus some. The table includes 250,000 to 350,000 clones, about 85% detected once. Categorization into cohorts depended on clinical history that participants reported. This chain links TRBV1 with TRBJ1-1; the DNA was not used to check the table's D call, TRBD1. TRBV1 is a documented pseudogene. The sequence was obtained from a woman in her thirties who had recovered from COVID-19. Sample: PBMCs or T cells enriched from blood (not recorded which). CDR3 sequence reads: CTSSQKGFSFDTEAFF. CDR3 nucleotides: TGCACCAGCAGCCAAAAGGGGTTCTCCTTCGACACTGAAGCTTTCTTT.